Listed below are T cell receptor beta chains from one sample, sequenced in a study of shared clonotypes between healthy human individuals. TCRdb's copy holds only in-frame clones and misses some; the assay was immunoSEQ multiplex PCR. This table holds roughly 2.2 million clones, approximately 93% found once. The material sequenced was naive CD4+ T cells from PBMCs. These receptors were taken from a man aged 18-30 years in good health. Some clones in this sample may be carry-over from other donors' samples. CDR3s include the opening cysteine and the closing phenylalanine or tryptophan. Each record gives: J gene, clone size, D gene, V gene, CDR3 DNA, CDR3 protein. D genes are given only for firm matches. Expanded clones are given a class, and other clones once, few, many or no size at all.

TRBJ2-1 | NA | NA | TRBV21-1 | TGTGCCAGGGTAAGTTGGGAGCAGTTCTTC | CARVSWEQFF
TRBJ1-2 | NA | NA | TRBV29-1 | TGCAGCGTTGGCCAGGGAGGCGGCTACACCTTC | CSVGQGGGYTF
TRBJ1-2 | NA | NA | TRBV7-9 | TGTGCCAGCAGCCCGGAGGTAAACTATGGCTACACCTTC | CASSPEVNYGYTF
TRBJ2-3 | once | NA | TRBV5-1 | TGCGCCAGCAGCTTGGCCGCGACAGGGAGGACAGATACGCAGTATTTT | CASSLAATGRTDTQYF
TRBJ1-4 | NA | NA | TRBV28 | TGTGCCAGCAGTTTCCGTTGGGAAAAACTGTTTTTT | CASSFRWEKLFF
TRBJ2-3 | NA | NA | TRBV10-3 | TGTGCCATCAGTCCGGGACCTATGCGGCAAGATACGCAGTATTTT | CAISPGPMRQDTQYF
TRBJ1-5 | NA | NA | TRBV25-1 | TGTGCCAGCCAGGGGTTGGGGGGCAATCAGCCCCAGCATTTT | CASQGLGGNQPQHF
TRBJ2-2 | NA | NA | TRBV7-9 | TGTGCCAGCAGCTCTGACGGGGGCCCCGGGGAGCTGTTTTTT | CASSSDGGPGELFF
TRBJ1-4 | NA | TRBD1 | TRBV18 | TGTGCCAGCTCATCGACAGGGCCTGTCTGGAATGAAAAACTGTTTTTT | CASSSTGPVWNEKLFF
TRBJ2-1 | once | NA | TRBV7-2 | TGTGCCAGCAGCTTTAGCTCAGGCTCCTACAATGAGCAGTTCTTC | CASSFSSGSYNEQFF
TRBJ2-1 | NA | NA | TRBV14 | TGTGCCAGCAGCCAAGGGAGACTAGGTTTCAATGAGCAGTTCTTC | CASSQGRLGFNEQFF
TRBJ2-7 | NA | TRBD2 | TRBV7-6 | TGTGCCAGCAGCGTGATGGGAGGGCCAACATCCTACGAGCAGTACTTC | CASSVMGGPTSYEQYF
TRBJ2-1 | NA | TRBD1 | TRBV2 | TGTGCCAGCAGTCAAGGACAGGCCTCCTACAATGAGCAGTTCTTC | CASSQGQASYNEQFF
TRBJ1-3 | NA | NA | TRBV14 | TGTGCCAGCAGCCAAAGCACCGGGACATTCTCTGGAAACACCATATATTTT | CASSQSTGTFSGNTIYF
TRBJ2-2 | NA | TRBD2 | TRBV2 | TGTGCCAGCAGTCGGACTAGCGGGAGAAACACCGGGGAGCTGTTTTTT | CASSRTSGRNTGELFF
TRBJ1-1 | NA | NA | TRBV7-6 | TGTGCCAGCAGCAGGACATTTGGGTGGACTGAAGCTTTCTTT | CASSRTFGWTEAFF
TRBJ2-7 | NA | NA | TRBV4-1 | TGCGCCAGCAGCCACCACGCCGGGTCCCAAGGCGAGCAGTACTTC | CASSHHAGSQGEQYF
TRBJ1-2 | NA | TRBD1 | TRBV7-9 | TGTGCCAGCAGCCGGGGACAGAAATATGGCTACACCTTC | CASSRGQKYGYTF
TRBJ2-1 | NA | NA | TRBV7-2 | TGTGCCAGCAGCTTAGCGACCGGGTCCCTCGGGAATGAGCAGTTCTTC | CASSLATGSLGNEQFF
TRBJ2-1 | NA | NA | TRBV29-1 | TGCAGCGTTGTTGACGCTGACCTACTAACGTGGTTCTTC | CSVVDADLLTWFF
TRBJ1-2 | NA | NA | TRBV19 | TGTGCCAGCCGTGTCGGTGCTACACCTAACTATGGCTACACCTTC | CASRVGATPNYGYTF
TRBJ2-3 | NA | NA | TRBV7-3 | TGTGCCAGCAGCTTAGGGGGGCGCACAGATACGCAGTATTTT | CASSLGGRTDTQYF
TRBJ1-5 | NA | NA | TRBV6-5 | TGTGCCAGCAGTTACTCGACCGGGGGGCAGCCCCAGCATTTT | CASSYSTGGQPQHF
TRBJ1-2 | once | TRBD1 | TRBV5-1 | TGCGCCAGCAGCGGAGGACAGGTCGTAGACGGCTACACCTTC | CASSGGQVVDGYTF
TRBJ1-5 | NA | NA | TRBV18 | TGTGCCAGCTCATCGACCTTCGGGGTGGCTGGTCAGCCCCAGCATTTT | CASSSTFGVAGQPQHF
TRBJ2-3 | NA | NA | TRBV7-2 | TGTGCCAGCAGCTTAGCCAGGCCCCAAAATACGCAGTATTTT | CASSLARPQNTQYF
TRBJ2-5 | once | TRBD2 | TRBV6-1 | TGTGCCAGCAGTGAACCTCTAGCGGGAGCCCCCCGAGAGACCCAGTACTTC | CASSEPLAGAPRETQYF
TRBJ2-3 | NA | TRBD2 | TRBV4-1 | TGCGCCAGCAGCCCGGGACTAGCGGGAGATACGCAGTATTTT | CASSPGLAGDTQYF
TRBJ2-1 | NA | TRBD1 | TRBV5-1 | TGCGCCAGCAGGGCGGACAGGGGTTACAATGAGCAGTTCTTC | CASRADRGYNEQFF
TRBJ1-1 | NA | NA | TRBV29-1 | TGCAGCGTTGAAACAGCCGAAGCTTTCTTT | CSVETAEAFF
TRBJ1-1 | few | NA | TRBV6-5 | TGTGCCAGCAGTTACGCAGCACGCACTGAAGCTTTCTTT | CASSYAARTEAFF
TRBJ2-3 | NA | TRBD2 | TRBV5-1 | TGCGCCAGCAAGCGGGAGAGCACAGATACGCAGTATTTT | CASKRESTDTQYF
TRBJ1-2 | NA | TRBD1 | TRBV29-1 | TGCAGCGTTGGGGACAGAGGATTGAACTATGGCTACACCTTC | CSVGDRGLNYGYTF
TRBJ1-5 | NA | NA | TRBV6-6 | TGTGCCAGCAGTTACTCGACACATTATAGCAATCAGCCCCAGCATTTT | CASSYSTHYSNQPQHF
TRBJ1-1 | NA | NA | TRBV28 | TGTGCCAGCAACACGATTTGGGGGCCCGAAGCTTTCTTT | CASNTIWGPEAFF
TRBJ1-2 | NA | NA | TRBV30 | TGTGCCTGGAGAAACCGGGAGCCACGGGGCTATGGCTACACCTTC | CAWRNREPRGYGYTF
TRBJ2-7 | NA | NA | TRBV28 | TGTGCCAGCAGTAGAGGGGCAGGGAAGATCTACGAGCAGTACTTC | CASSRGAGKIYEQYF
TRBJ1-1 | few | TRBD1 | TRBV29-1 | TGCAGCGTTGTCGACAGGGGGAACACTGAAGCTTTCTTT | CSVVDRGNTEAFF
TRBJ1-1 | NA | TRBD1 | TRBV18 | TGTGCCAGCTCAGAGCCAGGGGGCAGTTCAGCTGAAGCTTTCTTT | CASSEPGGSSAEAFF
TRBJ1-2 | NA | NA | TRBV16 | TGTGCCAGCAGCCTTAGTTTGTTTGGCTACACCTTC | CASSLSLFGYTF
TRBJ1-3 | once | NA | TRBV19 | TGTGCCAGTAACCCCGTAAGCGACTCTGGAAACACCATATATTTT | CASNPVSDSGNTIYF
TRBJ1-2 | NA | NA | TRBV27 | TGTGCCAGCAGTTTAAGGGCGGGGAACTATGGCTACACCTTC | CASSLRAGNYGYTF
TRBJ2-7 | NA | TRBD2 | TRBV19 | TGTGCCAGCGCCCTAGGACTAGCGGTATTAGGGGAGCAGTACTTC | CASALGLAVLGEQYF
TRBJ1-1 | NA | TRBD1 | TRBV5-4 | TGTGCCAGCAGCTGGGACAGGGGGACTGAAGCTTTCTTT | CASSWDRGTEAFF
TRBJ1-1 | NA | TRBD1 | TRBV27 | TGTGCCAGCAGTTTGGCAGGGGGCATCGCTGAAGCTTTCTTT | CASSLAGGIAEAFF
TRBJ2-6 | NA | TRBD1 | TRBV9 | TGTGCCAGCAGCCGACAGGGGTCTGGGGCCAACGTCCTGACTTTC | CASSRQGSGANVLTF
TRBJ1-1 | few | NA | TRBV6-6 | TGTGCCAGCAGTTATGGAGGGAACACTGAAGCTTTCTTT | CASSYGGNTEAFF
TRBJ1-3 | NA | TRBD1 | TRBV9 | TGTGCCAGCAGCGAGGGGGACAGGTTGATCACTGGAAACACCATATATTTT | CASSEGDRLITGNTIYF
TRBJ2-1 | NA | TRBD2 | TRBV5-1 | TGCGCCAGCAGCCTCCCAGGGCTAGCGGGAGTTAATGAGCAGTTCTTC | CASSLPGLAGVNEQFF